This T cell receptor beta chain was sequenced for a study of T-cell reconstitution after alpha-beta-depleted transplantation in children. Overall study findings and caveats: At day 60, the high TCRbeta diversity found in some patients originated from recipient T cells and thymic progenitors that had survived. Roughly two months post-transplant, alpha-beta T cells reportedly originated from several hundred graft clones that had expanded. Among T cells one year after transplant, newly produced cells accounted for most counts and diversity.

This clonotype showed up many times. No antigen is known for it. Unique molecular identifiers were incorporated into the prepared TCRbeta library. MiXCR, applied by TCRdb to the PCR reads, yields one record per CDR3 protein. The table shows around 490,000 distinct CDR3 sequences, with around 10% occurring only once. V gave up 4 bases and J gave up 6 bases, with 17 bases separating them. CDR3 length: 15 amino acids. The V gene's germline CDR1 is SGHRS and CDR2 YFSETQ. V and J are TRBV5-1 and TRBJ2-1; no firm D call. This clonotype was obtained from a female patient under 10 years old who had a stem cell transplant for aplastic anemia, so the T cells may come from the graft donor. Sequenced material: PBMCs, mostly from graft donor cells, taken 180 days after TCRalphabeta/CD19-depleted stem cell transplant. The CDR3 sequence: CASSPATSMGNEQFF. DNA for the CDR3: TGCGCCAGCAGCCCTGCCACCTCCATGGGCAATGAGCAGTTCTTC.